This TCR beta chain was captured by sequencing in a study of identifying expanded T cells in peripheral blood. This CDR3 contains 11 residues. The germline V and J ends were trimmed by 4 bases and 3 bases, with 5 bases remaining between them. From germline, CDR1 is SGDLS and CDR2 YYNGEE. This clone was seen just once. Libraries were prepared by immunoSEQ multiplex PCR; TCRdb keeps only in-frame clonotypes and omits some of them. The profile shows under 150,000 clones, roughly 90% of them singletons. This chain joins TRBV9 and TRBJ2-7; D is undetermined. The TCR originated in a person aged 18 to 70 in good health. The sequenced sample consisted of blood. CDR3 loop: CASSPGYEQYF. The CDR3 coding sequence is TGTGCCAGCAGCCCAGGCTACGAGCAGTACTTC.